Shown below are 5 T cell receptor beta chains from a single sample sequenced in a study of T cells in Graves' hyperthyroidism and ophthalmopathy. TCR beta CDR3 region amplification was performed from RNA transcripts. The study used the HTBI primer set for a first-round RT-PCR of the TCR CDR3. A single record per CDR3 protein comes from TCRdb applying MiXCR to the multiplex PCR reads. The repertoire holds 490,000 or so distinct CDR3 sequences, with about 45% as singletons. Sequencing used peripheral blood or thyroid tissue (not recorded which). These TCRs come from an adult woman with Graves' disease, either hyperthyroidism or ophthalmopathy (not recorded which).

The rearrangement uses TRBV7-9 and TRBJ2-1; D ambiguous. The CDR3 has 16 amino acids. V shed 1 base and J shed 3 bases, with 13 bases lying between them. Germline loops: CDR1 SEHNR, CDR2 FQNEAQ (reference sequence). Here the CDR3 reads CASSLVSSADYNEQFF. The CDR3 DNA follows: TGTGCCAGCAGCTTAGTTTCCAGCGCCGACTACAATGAGCAGTTCTTC. Using reference TRBV7-9 and TRBJ2-1 for the parts outside the CDR3, the full variable domain is DTGVSQNPRHKITKRGQNVTFRCDPISEHNRLYWYRQTLGQGPEFLTYFQNEAQLEKSRLLSDRFSAERPKGSFSTLEIQRTEQGDSAMYLCASSLVSSADYNEQFFGPGTRLTVL.

This clonotype was seen ten or more times. This sequence joins TRBV10-3 and TRBJ1-1; 8 bases agree with TRBD1. Germline loops: CDR1 ENHRY, CDR2 SYGVKD. V was clipped by 4 bases and J by 4 bases; unmatched bases: 8. This CDR3 spans 15 amino acids. The CDR3 DNA is TGTGCCATCAGTGTAGACAGGGGTGATGTCACTGAAGCTTTCTTT. This gives the protein CAISVDRGDVTEAFF.

The chain carries TRBV10-3 and TRBJ2-3, with unresolved D. Trimming shortened V by 10 bases and J by 4 bases, and 15 bases separated the two germline ends. Germline V gene lookup returns CDR1 ENHRY and CDR2 SYGVKD. This CDR3 spans 13 amino acids. CDR3 DNA sequence: TGTGCCACGCAGCGTCGCGAGTCAGATACGCAGTATTTT. Translated, it gives CATQRRESDTQYF.

This sequence joins TRBV10-3 and TRBJ1-6, with 12 bases that match TRBD1. V was clipped by 10 bases and J by 9 bases; unmatched bases: 10. The CDR3 loop spans 15 amino acids. Per the germline V gene, CDR1 is ENHRY and CDR2 is SYGVKD. This CDR3 is CASKMGQGAGSPLHF. The DNA for the CDR3 is TGTGCCAGCAAGATGGGACAGGGGGCAGGTTCACCCCTCCACTTT.

The genes are TRBV9 and TRBJ1-3; weak D call: TRBD1 (6 bases). The CDR3 loop spans 12 amino acids. The germline V gene encodes CDR1 SGDLS and CDR2 YYNGEE. The V gene lost 3 bases and the J gene lost 8 bases, with 9 bases spanning the gap. CDR3 nucleotide sequence: TGTGCCAGCAGCGGCTCAGGGGACACCATATATTTT. Translation gives CASSGSGDTIYF.